The rows below give T cell receptor beta chains drawn from one sample of a study of shared clonotypes between healthy human individuals. This table comes from immunoSEQ multiplex PCR, and its TCRdb copy is limited to in-frame clones, with some not included. The sample holds some 510,000 clones, 75% to 85% seen once. Sequences were obtained from PBMCs. Receptors originate from a woman between 35 and 50 years old in good health. Some clones in this sample may be carry-over from other donors' samples. The CDR3 runs from the conserved cysteine through the conserved F or W. D genes are given only for firm matches. Some rows mark clone size as missing; the rest say once, few, many or name a class of expanded clone.

NA | NA | TRBJ1-2 | TRBV28 | CASSLLSIGDDYGYTF | TGTGCCAGCAGTTTATTGTCTATTGGGGATGACTATGGCTACACCTTC
TRBD1 | NA | TRBJ2-5 | TRBV18 | CASSRYRDRQETQYF | TGTGCCAGCTCTCGCTATAGGGACAGACAAGAGACCCAGTACTTC
NA | NA | TRBJ2-7 | TRBV6-4 | CARPAKEILSYEQYF | TGTGCCAGACCCGCAAAGGAGATACTATCCTACGAGCAGTACTTC
TRBD1 | NA | TRBJ2-5 | TRBV18 | CASSPGQGGETQYF | TGTGCCAGCTCACCGGGACAGGGCGGGGAGACCCAGTACTTC
NA | NA | TRBJ2-7 | TRBV29-1 | CSVARDPYEQYF | TGCAGCGTTGCGCGGGATCCCTACGAGCAGTACTTC
NA | NA | TRBJ2-7 | TRBV27 | CASSLVPGPPYEQYF | TGTGCCAGCAGTTTGGTTCCGGGACCCCCCTACGAGCAGTACTTC
NA | few | TRBJ2-1 | TRBV19 | CASSIGPRSVEQFF | TGTGCCAGTAGTATTGGCCCCCGTTCGGTTGAGCAGTTCTTC
TRBD2 | NA | TRBJ2-7 | TRBV5-4 | CASRSGLAGEQYF | TGTGCCAGCAGGTCGGGACTAGCGGGAGAGCAGTACTTC
NA | NA | TRBJ2-3 | TRBV10-1 | CASSAGLGVPQYF | TGCGCCAGCAGTGCGGGCCTGGGGGTCCCGCAGTATTTT
NA | NA | TRBJ1-2 | TRBV6-6 | CASSYSTVPNYGYTF | TGTGCCAGCAGTTACTCGACAGTCCCTAACTATGGCTACACCTTC
TRBD2 | once | TRBJ2-5 | TRBV7-3 | CASSSGLAGGETQYF | TGTGCCAGCAGCTCCGGACTAGCGGGAGGAGAGACCCAGTACTTC
TRBD1 | NA | TRBJ2-2 | TRBV13 | CASSRYLSGGTGELFF | TGTGCCAGCAGCCGCTACCTCTCAGGGGGCACCGGGGAGCTGTTTTTT
TRBD2 | NA | TRBJ2-1 | TRBV6-4 | CASSGLAGDHHEQFF | TGTGCCAGCAGTGGACTAGCGGGAGATCACCATGAGCAGTTCTTC
NA | NA | TRBJ2-3 | TRBV7-9 | CASAGQGGDTQYF | TGTGCCAGCGCAGGGCAGGGAGGTGATACGCAGTATTTT
NA | NA | TRBJ1-4 | TRBV18 | CASSPRRGGEEKLFF | TGTGCCAGCTCACCACGGAGAGGGGGTGAAGAAAAACTGTTTTTT
NA | few | TRBJ1-2 | TRBV6-4 | CASSDEGRAGYTF | TGTGCCAGCAGTGACGAGGGCAGAGCTGGCTACACCTTC
NA | NA | TRBJ2-3 | TRBV18 | CASSPERGDTQYF | TGTGCCAGCTCACCAGAGAGGGGAGATACGCAGTATTTT
NA | NA | TRBJ1-1 | TRBV7-9 | CASSLAARNEAFF | TGTGCCAGCAGCTTAGCGGCCCGGAATGAAGCTTTCTTT
TRBD1 | few | TRBJ2-5 | TRBV2 | CASARDRERGETQYF | TGTGCCAGCGCCCGGGACAGGGAAAGGGGGGAGACCCAGTACTTC
NA | NA | TRBJ2-5 | TRBV5-1 | CASSPGTPQETQYF | TGCGCCAGCAGCCCTGGGACACCCCAAGAGACCCAGTACTTC
NA | many | TRBJ1-1 | TRBV18 | CASSPGLAMNTEAFF | TGTGCCAGCTCACCAGGGCTTGCCATGAACACTGAAGCTTTCTTT
NA | once | TRBJ2-5 | TRBV5-5 | CASSSMYGALGETQYF | TGTGCCAGCAGCTCCATGTACGGGGCGTTAGGAGAGACCCAGTACTTC
NA | NA | TRBJ2-1 | TRBV9 | CASSVELNNEQFF | TGTGCCAGCAGCGTAGAACTTAACAATGAGCAGTTCTTC
NA | NA | TRBJ2-5 | TRBV27 | CASSLLSGGETQYF | TGTGCCAGCAGTTTATTATCTGGAGGAGAGACCCAGTACTTC
TRBD1 | NA | TRBJ2-1 | TRBV14 | CASSRGTGPYNEQFF | TGTGCCAGCAGCCGTGGGACAGGGCCCTACAATGAGCAGTTCTTC
NA | NA | TRBJ2-3 | TRBV27 | CASSTRREADTQYF | TGTGCCAGCAGTACAAGGAGAGAGGCAGATACGCAGTATTTT
NA | NA | TRBJ1-4 | TRBV5-1 | CASSRLGGSLSEKLFF | TGCGCCAGCAGCAGACTAGGGGGGTCCCTAAGTGAAAAACTGTTTTTT
NA | NA | TRBJ1-2 | TRBV6-5 | CASSPPGTPNYGYTF | TGTGCCAGCAGTCCCCCAGGGACCCCTAACTATGGCTACACCTTC
NA | NA | TRBJ1-4 | TRBV19 | CASSISVGRTNEKLFF | TGTGCCAGTAGTATATCGGTGGGACGGACTAATGAAAAACTGTTTTTT
NA | NA | TRBJ1-6 | TRBV30 | CAWSEVRATYNSPLHF | TGTGCCTGGAGTGAAGTCAGGGCTACCTATAATTCACCCCTCCACTTT
NA | NA | TRBJ2-7 | TRBV18 | CASSPEGGEQYF | TGTGCCAGCTCACCAGAGGGGGGCGAGCAGTACTTC
NA | NA | TRBJ2-3 | TRBV9 | CASSVASRSITDTQYF | TGTGCCAGCAGCGTAGCTTCGCGGAGCATCACAGATACGCAGTATTTT
TRBD1 | NA | TRBJ1-4 | TRBV15 | CATSRDLSDRDEKLFF | TGTGCCACCAGCAGAGATCTTTCGGACAGGGATGAAAAACTGTTTTTT
NA | few | TRBJ1-4 | TRBV6-6 | CASSRDGSNEKLFF | TGTGCCAGCAGTCGGGACGGGTCTAATGAAAAACTGTTTTTT
NA | NA | TRBJ1-2 | TRBV27 | CASSLSARVNYGYTF | TGTGCCAGCAGTTTATCTGCCAGGGTAAACTATGGCTACACCTTC
NA | few | TRBJ2-7 | TRBV15 | CATSRDAGKYEQYF | TGTGCCACCAGCAGAGATGCAGGGAAGTACGAGCAGTACTTC
NA | once | TRBJ2-1 | TRBV7-3 | CASNNEQFF | TGTGCCAGCAACAATGAGCAGTTCTTC
NA | NA | TRBJ2-5 | TRBV7-2 | CASSGEVFQETQYF | TGTGCCAGCAGCGGGGAGGTATTCCAAGAGACCCAGTACTTC
NA | NA | TRBJ2-7 | TRBV7-2 | CASSSDIFSYEQYF | TGTGCCAGCAGCTCCGACATCTTTTCCTACGAGCAGTACTTC
TRBD2 | NA | TRBJ2-5 | TRBV5-1 | CASSLGREASQETQYF | TGCGCCAGCAGCTTGGGGCGGGAGGCGTCACAAGAGACCCAGTACTTC
TRBD2 | NA | TRBJ2-7 | TRBV6-5 | CASRLAGKYEQYF | TGTGCCAGCAGATTAGCGGGAAAGTACGAGCAGTACTTC
NA | NA | TRBJ1-1 | TRBV7-2 | CASSLNTDTEAFF | TGTGCCAGCAGCTTAAACACAGACACTGAAGCTTTCTTT
NA | NA | TRBJ2-5 | TRBV25-1 | CASTEAYQETQYF | TGTGCCAGCACAGAAGCGTACCAAGAGACCCAGTACTTC
NA | NA | TRBJ2-7 | TRBV7-2 | CASSLVPGPYEQYF | TGTGCCAGCAGCTTAGTCCCGGGCCCCTACGAGCAGTACTTC
TRBD1 | NA | TRBJ2-7 | TRBV5-1 | CASSRDRDFLEQYF | TGCGCCAGCAGCCGGGACAGGGATTTTCTCGAGCAGTACTTC
TRBD1 | NA | TRBJ1-1 | TRBV4-2 | CASSLAGGLNTEAFF | TGTGCCAGCAGCTTGGCAGGGGGCCTGAACACTGAAGCTTTCTTT
TRBD1 | few | TRBJ1-2 | TRBV5-4 | CASSLGDRDWGYTF | TGTGCCAGCAGCTTGGGGGACAGGGATTGGGGCTACACCTTC
TRBD1 | NA | TRBJ2-3 | TRBV27 | CASRRGLTDTQYF | TGTGCCAGCAGAAGGGGGCTCACAGATACGCAGTATTTT
TRBD2 | NA | TRBJ2-1 | TRBV9 | CASSARLAGDNEQFF | TGTGCCAGCAGCGCCCGACTAGCGGGGGACAATGAGCAGTTCTTC
TRBD1 | few | TRBJ1-2 | TRBV5-1 | CASSTGQNYGYTF | TGCGCCAGCAGCACGGGACAGAACTATGGCTACACCTTC
TRBD2 | NA | TRBJ2-7 | TRBV28 | CASSLTSGSSYEQYF | TGTGCCAGCAGTTTAACCAGCGGGAGCTCCTACGAGCAGTACTTC